A selection of T cell receptor beta chains follows, all from one sample in a study of blood T cells in healthy people across ages. TCRdb reprocessed the 5' RACE reads via MiXCR and lists one record per CDR3 protein. The profile shows 1 million or so distinct CDR3 sequences, roughly 45% of them singletons. Sequencing input: blood. The receptor set was obtained from a woman in her fifties or sixties in good health. Both conserved end residues are part of each CDR3. D genes are given only for firm matches. Some rows mark clone size as missing; the rest say once, few, many or name a class of expanded clone.

v_call	clone_size	d_call	cdr3_length	j_call	cdr3_nt	cdr3_aa
TRBV5-4	.	.	18	TRBJ2-3	TGTGCCAGCAGCCCGCTCGGAGGCGCAAAAATCGGGTCAGATACGCAGTATTTT	CASSPLGGAKIGSDTQYF
TRBV12-3/TRBV12-4	.	.	16	TRBJ2-7	TGTGCCAGCAGGCGGGGTTTGGGGGACAACTCCTACGAGCAGTACTTC	CASRRGLGDNSYEQYF
TRBV6-5	few	TRBD1	15	TRBJ2-7	TGTGCCAGCAGTCCACCCGGACAGGGGACCCACGAGCAGTACTTC	CASSPPGQGTHEQYF
TRBV4-1	.	.	16	TRBJ2-7	TGCGCCAGCAGCCAATCCGTTGCGGGATATGGGAACGAGCAGTACTTC	CASSQSVAGYGNEQYF
TRBV27	.	.	13	TRBJ2-7	TGTGCCAGCAGTTACGAAAGCTCCTACGAGCAGTACTTC	CASSYESSYEQYF
TRBV6-5	.	.	13	TRBJ2-1	TGTGCCAGCAGTGACTCGGGGCCTAATGAGCAGTTCTTC	CASSDSGPNEQFF
TRBV9	.	.	11	TRBJ2-1	TGTGCCAGCAGCGTAGTGGATGAGCAGTTCTTC	CASSVVDEQFF
TRBV11-2	.	.	14	TRBJ2-5	TGTGCCAGCAGCTCGAACAGGGTCTACCAGACCCAGTACTTC	CASSSNRVYQTQYF
TRBV10-1	.	TRBD1	14	TRBJ1-2	TGCGCCAGCAGGAGGGACAGGGGAGGCAGAGGCTACACCTTC	CASRRDRGGRGYTF
TRBV24-1	.	TRBD1	17	TRBJ2-5	TGTGCCACCAGTGATCGGGGACAGGGAGTTTGGGGAGAGGCCCAGTACTTC	CATSDRGQGVWGEAQYF
TRBV7-9	.	TRBD1	15	TRBJ1-2	TGTGCCAGCACCCAAATAGGGACAGCCTTTTATGGCTACACCTTC	CASTQIGTAFYGYTF
TRBV19	.	.	12	TRBJ2-1	TGTGCCAGTAATCGGCCTTACGCTGAGCAGTTCTTC	CASNRPYAEQFF
TRBV6-1	few	.	13	TRBJ1-5	TGTGCCAGCAAAGGGAGGAGCAATCAGCCCCAGCATTTT	CASKGRSNQPQHF
TRBV12-3/TRBV12-4	.	.	14	TRBJ1-6	TGTGCCAGCAGTTTACGACAGTATAATTCACCCCTCCACTTT	CASSLRQYNSPLHF
TRBV20-1	.	TRBD2	16	TRBJ2-5	TGCAGTGCTAGTTCCTGGACTAGCGGGTACCAAGAGACCCAGTACTTC	CSASSWTSGYQETQYF
TRBV11-3	few	TRBD2	13	TRBJ2-7	TGTGCCAGCAGCTTGTATAGCGGGGGTGAGCAGTACTTC	CASSLYSGGEQYF
TRBV7-9	.	.	16	TRBJ2-3	TGTGCCAGCAGCTTAGTGGCGGGATGGGAAGGGGATACGCAGTATTTT	CASSLVAGWEGDTQYF
TRBV12-5	few	TRBD2	14	TRBJ2-1	TGTGCTAGTGGTTTGGTACTAGCGGGGGGTGAGCAGTTCTTC	CASGLVLAGGEQFF
TRBV7-9	.	.	12	TRBJ1-5	TGTGCCAGCAGGTACAGGGATCAGCCCCAGCATTTT	CASRYRDQPQHF
TRBV15	.	.	17	TRBJ1-2	TGTGCCACCAGCAGAGAAACGGGACAAGGAGTTAACTATGGCTACACCTTC	CATSRETGQGVNYGYTF
TRBV7-9	.	.	17	TRBJ1-2	TGTGCCAGCAGCCAGATCCGCTGGGCACAGGGCGACTATGGCTACACCTTC	CASSQIRWAQGDYGYTF
TRBV12-3/TRBV12-4	few	.	11	TRBJ1-2	TGTGCCAGCAGTTTATTGGGGTACTACACCTTC	CASSLLGYYTF
TRBV3-1	.	TRBD2	15	TRBJ2-1	TGTGCCAGCAGCCGTTCAGCGGGAACCTACAATGAGCAGTTCTTC	CASSRSAGTYNEQFF
TRBV11-2	.	TRBD2	15	TRBJ2-7	TGTGCCAGCAGCTTCGGACTAGTGGGGTATTACGAGCAGTACTTC	CASSFGLVGYYEQYF
TRBV27	few	.	13	TRBJ2-7	TGTGCCAGCAGTTTGGCAGCGCGGTACGAGCAGTACTTC	CASSLAARYEQYF
TRBV20-1	.	TRBD2	14	TRBJ2-7	TGCAGTGCTAGTGGTGGGGGAGGGGCCTACGAGCAGTACTTC	CSASGGGGAYEQYF
TRBV13	few	.	14	TRBJ2-1	TGTGCCAGCAGCGGTTTCCCTTCCTACAATGAGCAGTTCTTC	CASSGFPSYNEQFF
TRBV11-1	.	.	18	TRBJ2-1	TGTGCCAGCAGCCAGGAACCGGGACTTCCCATCTCCTACAATGAGCAGTTCTTC	CASSQEPGLPISYNEQFF
TRBV7-8	.	TRBD1	17	TRBJ2-7	TGTGCCAGCAGCCCCCACACGGGGGGACAGGGGCGCGGTCCCCAGTACTTC	CASSPHTGGQGRGPQYF
TRBV19	.	TRBD2	15	TRBJ2-5	TGTGCCAGTAACGACGGGTTAGCGGGAAGAGAGACCCAGTACTTC	CASNDGLAGRETQYF
TRBV20-1	.	TRBD2	14	TRBJ2-7	TGCAGTGCTAGGCCGGGGGGGAGCTCCTACGAGCAGTACTTC	CSARPGGSSYEQYF
TRBV28	.	TRBD1	14	TRBJ1-2	TGTGCCAGCAGTGCCGGGGGGACAGGGTTAGGCTACACCTTC	CASSAGGTGLGYTF
TRBV28	few	TRBD2	16	TRBJ2-1	TGTGCCAGCAGTTGGGGTGGGGCGGGAGGTAGTGATGAGCAGTTCTTC	CASSWGGAGGSDEQFF
TRBV24-1	.	TRBD2	13	TRBJ2-3	TGTGCCACCAGGGGACTATCCACAGATACGCAGTATTTT	CATRGLSTDTQYF
TRBV4-1	.	.	15	TRBJ2-3	TGCGCCAGCAGCCTCACCCCCACGAGCACAGATACGCAGTATTTT	CASSLTPTSTDTQYF
TRBV7-9	.	.	14	TRBJ1-1	TGTGCCAGCAGCTCAACAGGGTTGGGCACTGAAGCTTTCTTT	CASSSTGLGTEAFF
TRBV2	few	.	15	TRBJ1-2	TGTGCCAGCCTAGGCCGAGAGGTGGGGGTCTATGGCTACACCTTC	CASLGREVGVYGYTF
TRBV28	once	.	14	TRBJ2-7	TGTGCCAGCAGTGTGACAAAGCCCCTCTACGAGCAGTACTTC	CASSVTKPLYEQYF
TRBV7-9	.	TRBD2	19	TRBJ2-3	TGTGCCAGCAGCCCGGCGTGGTCAAGGGGCGGGAGAAGCACAGATACGCAGTATTTT	CASSPAWSRGGRSTDTQYF
TRBV20-1	.	TRBD1	14	TRBJ2-5	TGCAGTGCAAATGGGGACAGGGGTTGGGAGACCCAGTACTTC	CSANGDRGWETQYF
TRBV20-1	.	.	13	TRBJ2-3	TGCAGTGCTAGTAGAGTAGTCCTCGATACGCAGTATTTT	CSASRVVLDTQYF
TRBV10-3	.	.	14	TRBJ2-5	TGTGCCATCAAACGAGGTGACAGCCAAGAGACCCAGTACTTC	CAIKRGDSQETQYF
TRBV20-1	.	TRBD2	16	TRBJ2-2	TGCAGTGCTCATAGTTTGACCAGCGGGAGGGTAGGGGAGCTGTTTTTT	CSAHSLTSGRVGELFF
TRBV3-1	.	.	15	TRBJ2-1	TGTGCCAGCAGAGGGTCCGTACCCTCCCACAATGAGCAGTTCTTC	CASRGSVPSHNEQFF
TRBV14	.	.	15	TRBJ2-7	TGTGCCAGCAGCCCCCGGACTACTACCTTCTACGAGCAGTACTTC	CASSPRTTTFYEQYF
TRBV30	few	TRBD1	14	TRBJ2-7	TGTGCCTGGAGTCCAGACAGGGGGGACTACGAGCAGTACTTC	CAWSPDRGDYEQYF
TRBV20-1	.	TRBD2	14	TRBJ2-7	TGCAGTGCTAGGACTAGCGGGATCCCCTACGAGCAGTACTTC	CSARTSGIPYEQYF
TRBV5-8	many	.	14	TRBJ2-6	TGTGCCAGCAGCGGGGGCTCTGGGGCCAACGTCCTGACTTTC	CASSGGSGANVLTF
TRBV9	.	.	17	TRBJ2-2	TGTGCCAGCAGCGCCTTTTTCGGGCAGCCCTTCACCGGGGAGCTGTTTTTT	CASSAFFGQPFTGELFF
TRBV3-1	.	TRBD2	17	TRBJ2-1	TGTGCCAGCAGCCCACGGGTGGGGACTAGCGGCAACAATGAGCAGTTCTTC	CASSPRVGTSGNNEQFF
TRBV4-1	.	TRBD2	16	TRBJ2-1	TGCGCCAGCAGCCAAGAGGGGACTAGCGCCTACAATGAGCAGTTCTTC	CASSQEGTSAYNEQFF
TRBV6-2/TRBV6-3	.	TRBD1	14	TRBJ1-2	TGTGCCAGCACCCGGACAGGGGGCTTCTATGGCTACACCTTC	CASTRTGGFYGYTF
TRBV27	.	TRBD1	14	TRBJ2-7	TGTGCCAGCAGTATGCGACAGGGGGCCTACGAGCAGTACTTC	CASSMRQGAYEQYF
TRBV20-1	few	TRBD2	14	TRBJ2-7	TGCAGTGCTAAACTGTCTAGCGGGTCCCCCGAGCAGTACTTC	CSAKLSSGSPEQYF
TRBV10-3	.	TRBD1	17	TRBJ2-7	TGTGCCATCAGTGAGTTGGCCCCACAGGGGCCCACCTACGAGCAGTACTTC	CAISELAPQGPTYEQYF
TRBV15	.	.	15	TRBJ2-1	TGTGCCACCAGCAGAGACGCCGGGAGTGGGATTGAGCAGTTCTTC	CATSRDAGSGIEQFF
TRBV2	.	TRBD1	13	TRBJ2-7	TGTGCCAGCAAACAGGCCAGGGGGAATGAGCAGTACTTC	CASKQARGNEQYF